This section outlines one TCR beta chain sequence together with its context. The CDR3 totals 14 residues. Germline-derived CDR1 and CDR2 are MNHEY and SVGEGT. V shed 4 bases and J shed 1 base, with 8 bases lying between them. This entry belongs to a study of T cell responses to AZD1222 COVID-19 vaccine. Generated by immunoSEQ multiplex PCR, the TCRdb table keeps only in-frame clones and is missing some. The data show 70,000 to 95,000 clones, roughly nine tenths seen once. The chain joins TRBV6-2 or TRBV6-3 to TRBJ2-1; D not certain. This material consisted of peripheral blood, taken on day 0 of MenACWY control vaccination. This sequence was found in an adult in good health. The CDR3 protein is CASSSGSSYNEQFF. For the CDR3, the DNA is TGTGCCAGCAGTTCGGGTTCGTCCTACAATGAGCAGTTCTTC.